The 8 T cell receptor beta chains below come from one sample, sequenced in a study of T-cell memory formation after mild COVID-19. TCRdb reprocessed the 5' RACE reads with MiXCR, giving one entry per CDR3 protein. The sample contains roughly 100,000 distinct CDR3 sequences, over 15% of which appear only once. The sequenced sample consisted of PBMCs or a T cell subset sorted from them (not recorded which). The receptors here all came from an adult woman who had mild COVID-19 (a few samples of this study predate the infection). Cell type and time point are not known.

The chain has TRBV15 and TRBJ2-2; 9 nucleotides match TRBD1. J lost 6 bases, V lost 1 base, and 9 bases had no gene match. CDR3 length equals 17 residues. Germline V lookup: CDR1 LNHNV, CDR2 YYDKDF (reference sequence). CDR3 region: CATSRGRGQGHAGELFF. The CDR3 DNA reads as TGTGCCACCAGCAGAGGTCGGGGACAGGGTCACGCCGGGGAGCTGTTTTTT.

Ten or more counts support this clonotype. The J gene is TRBJ1-1, the V gene TRBV4-3, with D unclear. Germline-derived CDR1 and CDR2 are LGHNA and YSLEER. CDR3 length: 16 residues. V was cut by 0 bases and J by 0 bases, with 11 bases left in between. CDR3 DNA: TGCGCCAGCAGCCAAGACGGAGGTCGGATGAACACTGAAGCTTTCTTT. Translating gives CASSQDGGRMNTEAFF.

The chain carries TRBV11-2 and TRBJ2-5; TRBD2 is a possible D gene (6 bases). The CDR3 covers 14 residues. In germline, CDR1 is SGHAT, CDR2 FQNNGV. Trimming left V 5 bases short and J 7 bases short, with 17 bases between. The CDR3 DNA is TGTGCCAGCAGCAAATGGGTATCCGGGGGGACCCAGTACTTC. The encoded protein is CASSKWVSGGTQYF.

The chain is built from TRBV12-3 or TRBV12-4 and TRBJ1-1, with a possible D match to TRBD1 (5 bases). The CDR3 runs 13 residues. Trimming pared 6 bases from V and 4 bases from J, leaving 12 bases between. Here the CDR3 DNA reads TGTGCCAGCAGGGTCTTCGGGGCCACTGAAGCTTTCTTT. Translation: CASRVFGATEAFF.

This clonotype was picked up many times. The chain carries TRBV4-1 and TRBJ2-1, with a possible D match to TRBD1 (6 bases). Trimming removed 3 bases from V and 6 bases from J, with 12 bases in between. Germline CDR1 reads MGHRA; CDR2 reads YSYEKL. This CDR3 contains 14 residues. The CDR3 DNA is TGCGCCAGCAGCCAGGCCAACAGGGTCAATGAGCAGTTCTTC. This encodes CASSQANRVNEQFF.

The chain couples TRBV10-3 to TRBJ1-1; maybe TRBD1 (6 bases). This CDR3 has 15 residues. CDR1 and CDR2 from the germline V gene are ENHRY and SYGVKD. V was cut by 0 bases and J by 4 bases, with 12 bases left in between. CDR3 DNA: TGTGCCATCAGTGAGTCGAAGGGGGAGCTCACTGAAGCTTTCTTT. Its protein is CAISESKGELTEAFF.

This clonotype was seen more than once but under ten times. The chain couples TRBV12-3 or TRBV12-4 to TRBJ1-1, with D unresolved. CDR3 size: 14 residues. V lost 5 bases and J lost 0, with 10 bases in between. This CDR3 is CASSIGQMNTEAFF. CDR3 DNA sequence: TGTGCCAGCAGTATCGGGCAAATGAACACTGAAGCTTTCTTT.

This clonotype was seen more than once but under ten times. This rearrangement joins TRBV5-1 to TRBJ2-5; 14 bases match TRBD2. The CDR3 length is 18 residues. Germline CDR1 reads SGHRS; CDR2 reads YFSETQ. V lost 4 bases and J lost 2; bases outside the gene matches: 10. The CDR3 protein is CASSRGTSGGVLQETQYF. In nucleotides, the CDR3 is TGCGCCAGCAGCCGGGGGACTAGCGGGGGTGTGCTTCAAGAGACCCAGTACTTC.